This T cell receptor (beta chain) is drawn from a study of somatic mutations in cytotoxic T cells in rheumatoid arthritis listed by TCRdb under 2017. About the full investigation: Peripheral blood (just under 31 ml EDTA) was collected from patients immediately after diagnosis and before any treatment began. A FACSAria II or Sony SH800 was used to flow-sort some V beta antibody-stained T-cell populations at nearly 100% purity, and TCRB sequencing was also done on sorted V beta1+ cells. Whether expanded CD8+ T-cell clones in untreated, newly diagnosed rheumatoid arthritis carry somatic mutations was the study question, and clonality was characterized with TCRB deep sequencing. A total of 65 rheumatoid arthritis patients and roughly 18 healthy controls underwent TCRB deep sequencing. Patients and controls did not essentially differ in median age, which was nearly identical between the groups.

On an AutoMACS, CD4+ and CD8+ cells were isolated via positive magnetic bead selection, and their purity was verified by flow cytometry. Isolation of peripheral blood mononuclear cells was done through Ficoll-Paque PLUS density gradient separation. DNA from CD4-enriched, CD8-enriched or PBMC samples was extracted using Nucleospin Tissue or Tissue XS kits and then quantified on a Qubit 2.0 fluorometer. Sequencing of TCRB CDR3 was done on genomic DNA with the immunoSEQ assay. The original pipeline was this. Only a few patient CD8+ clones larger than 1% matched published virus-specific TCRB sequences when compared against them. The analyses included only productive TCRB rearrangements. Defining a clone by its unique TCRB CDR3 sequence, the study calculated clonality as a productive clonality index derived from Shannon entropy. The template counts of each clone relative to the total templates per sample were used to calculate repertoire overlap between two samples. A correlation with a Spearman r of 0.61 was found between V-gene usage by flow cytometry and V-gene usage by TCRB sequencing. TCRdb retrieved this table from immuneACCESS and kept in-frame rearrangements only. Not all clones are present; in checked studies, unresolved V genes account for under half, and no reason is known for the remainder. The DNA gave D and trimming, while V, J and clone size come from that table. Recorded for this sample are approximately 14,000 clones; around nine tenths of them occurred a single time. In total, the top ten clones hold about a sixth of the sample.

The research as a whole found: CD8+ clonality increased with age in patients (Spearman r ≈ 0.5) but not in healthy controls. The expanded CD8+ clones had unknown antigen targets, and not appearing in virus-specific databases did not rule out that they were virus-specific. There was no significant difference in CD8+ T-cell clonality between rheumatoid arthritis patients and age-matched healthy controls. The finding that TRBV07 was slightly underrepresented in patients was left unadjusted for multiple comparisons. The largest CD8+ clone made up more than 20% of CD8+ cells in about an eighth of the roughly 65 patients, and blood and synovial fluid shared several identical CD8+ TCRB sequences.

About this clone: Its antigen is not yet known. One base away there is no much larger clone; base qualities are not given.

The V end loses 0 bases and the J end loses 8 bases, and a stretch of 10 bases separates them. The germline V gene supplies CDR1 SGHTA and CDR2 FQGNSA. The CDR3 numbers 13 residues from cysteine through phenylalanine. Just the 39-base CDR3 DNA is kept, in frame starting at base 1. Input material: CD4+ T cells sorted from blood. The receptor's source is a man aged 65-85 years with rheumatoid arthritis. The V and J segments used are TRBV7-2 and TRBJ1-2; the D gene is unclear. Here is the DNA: TGTGCCAGCAGCTTAGCTGAGGGTAGGGGCTACACCTTC. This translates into CASSLAEGRGYTF.